The T cell receptor beta chain under discussion was sequenced for a study of T cell responses to AZD1222 COVID-19 vaccine. Study-level background: Pooled samples include second doses given at about 4 or 12 weeks.

Germline CDR1 and CDR2: SNHLY and FYNNEI. CDR3 length equals 15 residues. V shed 5 bases and J shed 4 bases, with 17 bases lying between them. Study results and limitations: Regions 160-218 and 743-854 dominated among vaccine-associated CD4 TCRs spanning spike. Clonal diversity was possibly underestimated; the donors were predominantly white British and more often female.

Notes on this clone: Its antigen is still unknown.

Data came from immunoSEQ multiplex PCR; TCRdb stores just in-frame clones and leaves some out. Among approximately 120,000 clones listed, roughly nine tenths were seen once. The clonotype comes from an adult in good health. Sample: peripheral blood, taken on day 0 of AZD1222 vaccination. The chain has TRBV2 and TRBJ1-1; possible D gene TRBD1, 6 bases. The CDR3 sequence is CASSSLRGGGTEAFF. As DNA, the CDR3 is TGTGCCAGCAGTAGCCTCAGGGGCGGCGGCACTGAAGCTTTCTTT.